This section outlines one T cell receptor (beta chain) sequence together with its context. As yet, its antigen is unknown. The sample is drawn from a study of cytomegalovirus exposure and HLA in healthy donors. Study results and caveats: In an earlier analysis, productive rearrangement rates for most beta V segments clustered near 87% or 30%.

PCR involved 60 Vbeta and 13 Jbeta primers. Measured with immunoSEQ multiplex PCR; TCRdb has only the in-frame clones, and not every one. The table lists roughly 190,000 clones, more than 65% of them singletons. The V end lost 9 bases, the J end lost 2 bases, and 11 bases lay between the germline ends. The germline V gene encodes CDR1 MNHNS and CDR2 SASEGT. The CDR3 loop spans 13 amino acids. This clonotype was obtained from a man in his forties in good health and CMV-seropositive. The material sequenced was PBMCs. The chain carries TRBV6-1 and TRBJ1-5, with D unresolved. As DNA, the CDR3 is TGTGCCAGTCGGACTTGGGGCAATCAGCCCCAGCATTTT. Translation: CASRTWGNQPQHF.